This section outlines one T cell receptor beta chain sequence together with its context. One end of the junction varies from germline; a read error may be responsible. The authors' processing: For nucleated cells, counts were estimated from reference gene primer amplification. Profiling relied on immunoSEQ multiplex PCR, and the TCRdb table lists in-frame clones only, not all of them. The V and J calls and clone size are taken from that table; D and trimming were inferred from the DNA. The repertoire holds under 250,000 clones, roughly 85% seen once, with 11% in the top ten. This sample is drawn from a study of blood T cell repertoires in COVID-19. The wider study: The cDNA or gDNA used as material had been derived from T cells, B-cell-depleted T cells, or PBMCs.

The sequence was obtained from a man younger than 40 who had recovered from COVID-19. Sequencing used PBMCs or T cells enriched from blood (not recorded which).

DNA of the CDR3: TGTGCCACCAGCCCTGACCGATCGACAGGGTCTAATTTT. Translating gives CATSPDRSTGSNF. The J gene is TRBJ1-3, the V gene TRBV15; 7 nucleotides align to TRBD1. There are 13 residues in the CDR3. Germline V CDR1 and CDR2: LNHNV, YYDKDF (reference sequence).